The following is a T cell receptor beta chain sequence with its context. The source of the sample is a study of blood T cell repertoires in COVID-19. Across the whole study: Donors in the United States, Italy and Spain gave samples during acute or convalescent COVID-19. In each case, the material was cDNA or gDNA derived from T cells, B-cell-depleted T cells, or PBMCs.

There are 16 residues in the CDR3. Germline loops: CDR1 KGHDR, CDR2 SFDVKD. J gave up 6 bases and V 4 bases, and 9 bases lay outside the gene matches. Authors' data handling: Reference gene primer amplification gave nucleated cell count estimates. Only in-frame clones appear in the TCRdb table, and some are missing; sequencing was by immunoSEQ multiplex PCR. The DNA was the basis for D and trimming; V, J and clone size are from that table. Found here are some 210,000 clones, approximately 84% of them singletons; the top ten hold approximately 8%. The sequenced sample was peripheral blood. The chain is built from TRBV24-1 and TRBJ2-1; 9 nucleotides align to TRBD1. The source of this sequence is a woman between 45 and 65 years old with active or convalescent COVID-19. The CDR3 loop reads CATSETPGQGSNEQFF. In DNA, the CDR3 is TGTGCCACCAGTGAGACGCCGGGACAGGGTTCCAATGAGCAGTTCTTC.